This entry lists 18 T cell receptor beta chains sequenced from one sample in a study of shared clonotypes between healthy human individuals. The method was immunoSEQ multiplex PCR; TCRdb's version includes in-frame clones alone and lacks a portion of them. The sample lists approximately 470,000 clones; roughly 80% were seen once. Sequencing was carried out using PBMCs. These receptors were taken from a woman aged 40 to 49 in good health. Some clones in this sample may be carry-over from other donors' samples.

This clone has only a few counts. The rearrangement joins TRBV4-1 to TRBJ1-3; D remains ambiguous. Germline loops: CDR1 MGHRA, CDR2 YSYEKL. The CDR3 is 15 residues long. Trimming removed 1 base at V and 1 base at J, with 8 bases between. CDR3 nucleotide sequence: TGCGCCAGCAGCCAAGGGCCTAAGTCTGGAAACACCATATATTTT. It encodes CASSQGPKSGNTIYF.

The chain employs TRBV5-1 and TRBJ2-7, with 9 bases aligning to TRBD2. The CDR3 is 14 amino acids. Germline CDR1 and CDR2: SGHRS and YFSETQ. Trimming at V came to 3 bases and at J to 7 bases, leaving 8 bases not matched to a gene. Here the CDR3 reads CASSSLAGAGEQYF. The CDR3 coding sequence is TGCGCCAGCAGCTCCTTAGCGGGAGCGGGGGAGCAGTACTTC.

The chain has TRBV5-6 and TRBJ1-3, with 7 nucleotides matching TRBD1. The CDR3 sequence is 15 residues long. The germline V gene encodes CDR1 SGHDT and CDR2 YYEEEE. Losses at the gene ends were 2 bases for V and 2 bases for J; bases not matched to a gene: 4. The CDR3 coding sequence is TGTGCCAGCAGCTTTACAGGGGATCCTGGAAACACCATATATTTT. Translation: CASSFTGDPGNTIYF.

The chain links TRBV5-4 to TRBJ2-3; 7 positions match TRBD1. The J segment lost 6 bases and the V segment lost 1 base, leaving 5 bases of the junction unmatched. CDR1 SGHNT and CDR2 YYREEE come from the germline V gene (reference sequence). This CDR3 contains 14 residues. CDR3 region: CASSLSGTADTQYF. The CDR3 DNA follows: TGTGCCAGCAGCTTGAGTGGGACAGCGGATACGCAGTATTTT.

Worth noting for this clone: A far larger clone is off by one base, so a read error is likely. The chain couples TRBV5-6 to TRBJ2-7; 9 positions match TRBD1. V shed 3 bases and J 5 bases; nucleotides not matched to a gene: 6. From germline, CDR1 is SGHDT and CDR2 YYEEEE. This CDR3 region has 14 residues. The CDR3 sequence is CASSYGTGRHEQYF. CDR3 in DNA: TGTGCCAGCAGCTACGGGACAGGGAGGCACGAGCAGTACTTC.

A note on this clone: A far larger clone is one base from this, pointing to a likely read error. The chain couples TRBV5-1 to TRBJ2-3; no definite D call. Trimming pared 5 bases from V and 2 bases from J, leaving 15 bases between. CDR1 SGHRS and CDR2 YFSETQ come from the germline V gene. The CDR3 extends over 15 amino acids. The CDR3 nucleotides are TGCGCCAGCAGGAGAGGTAGCAGTCACACAGATACGCAGTATTTT. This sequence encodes CASRRGSSHTDTQYF.

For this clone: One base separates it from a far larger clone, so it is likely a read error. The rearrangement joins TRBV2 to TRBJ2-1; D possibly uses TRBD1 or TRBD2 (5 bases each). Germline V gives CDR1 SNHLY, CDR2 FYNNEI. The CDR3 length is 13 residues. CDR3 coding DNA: TGTGTCAGACTACTAGGGGCGGGCAATGAGCAGTTCTTC. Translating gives CVRLLGAGNEQFF.

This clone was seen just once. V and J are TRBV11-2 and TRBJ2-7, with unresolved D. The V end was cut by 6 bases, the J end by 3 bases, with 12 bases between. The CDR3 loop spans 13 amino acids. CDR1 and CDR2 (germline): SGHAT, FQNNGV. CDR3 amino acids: CASSLTGRYEQYF. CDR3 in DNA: TGTGCCAGCAGTTTAACGGGTCGCTACGAGCAGTACTTC.

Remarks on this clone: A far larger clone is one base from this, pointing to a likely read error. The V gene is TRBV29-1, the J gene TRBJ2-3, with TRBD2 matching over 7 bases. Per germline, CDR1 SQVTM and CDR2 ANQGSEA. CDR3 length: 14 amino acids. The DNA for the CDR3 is TGCAGCGTTGAATCTGCGGGACTACAAGATACGCGGTATTTT. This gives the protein CSVESAGLQDTRYF.

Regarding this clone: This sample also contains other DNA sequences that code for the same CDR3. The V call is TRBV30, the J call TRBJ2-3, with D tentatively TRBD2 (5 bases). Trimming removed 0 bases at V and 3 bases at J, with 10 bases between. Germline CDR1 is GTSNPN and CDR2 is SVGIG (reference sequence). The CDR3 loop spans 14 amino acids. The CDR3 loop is CAWSVWRGTDTQYF. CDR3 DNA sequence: TGTGCCTGGAGTGTATGGCGAGGGACAGATACGCAGTATTTT.

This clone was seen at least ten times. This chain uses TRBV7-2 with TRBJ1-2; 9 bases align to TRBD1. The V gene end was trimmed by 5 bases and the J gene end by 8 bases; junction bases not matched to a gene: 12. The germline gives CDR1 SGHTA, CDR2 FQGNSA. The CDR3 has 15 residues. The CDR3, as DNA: TGTGCCAGCAGCACTAACCCGGGACAGGGAGTGGGCTACACCTTC. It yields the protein CASSTNPGQGVGYTF.

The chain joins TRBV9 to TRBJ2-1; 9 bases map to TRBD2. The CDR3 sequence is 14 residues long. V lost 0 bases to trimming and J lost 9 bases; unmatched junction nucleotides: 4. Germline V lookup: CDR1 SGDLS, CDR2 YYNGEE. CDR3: CASSVVGREGEQFF. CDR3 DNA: TGTGCCAGCAGCGTAGTGGGGCGGGAGGGTGAGCAGTTCTTC.

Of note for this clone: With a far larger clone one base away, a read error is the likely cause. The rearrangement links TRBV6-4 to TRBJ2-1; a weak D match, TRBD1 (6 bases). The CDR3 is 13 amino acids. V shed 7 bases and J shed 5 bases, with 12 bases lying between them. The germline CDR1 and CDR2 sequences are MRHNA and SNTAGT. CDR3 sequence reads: CASNVDSNNEQFF. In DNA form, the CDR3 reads TGTGCCAGCAATGTGGACAGCAACAATGAGCAGTTCTTC.

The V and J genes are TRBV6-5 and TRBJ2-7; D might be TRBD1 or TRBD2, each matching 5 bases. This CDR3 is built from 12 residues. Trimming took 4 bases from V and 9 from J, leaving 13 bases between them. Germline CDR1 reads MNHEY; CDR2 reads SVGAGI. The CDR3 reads CASSSLGRSQYF. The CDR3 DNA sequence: TGTGCCAGCAGTTCTCTGGGACGGTCGCAGTACTTC.

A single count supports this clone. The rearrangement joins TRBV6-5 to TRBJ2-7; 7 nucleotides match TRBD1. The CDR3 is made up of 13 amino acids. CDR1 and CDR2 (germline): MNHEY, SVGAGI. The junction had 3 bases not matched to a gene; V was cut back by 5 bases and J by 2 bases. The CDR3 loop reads CASSKQGPYEQYF. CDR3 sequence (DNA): TGTGCCAGCAGTAAACAGGGGCCCTACGAGCAGTACTTC.

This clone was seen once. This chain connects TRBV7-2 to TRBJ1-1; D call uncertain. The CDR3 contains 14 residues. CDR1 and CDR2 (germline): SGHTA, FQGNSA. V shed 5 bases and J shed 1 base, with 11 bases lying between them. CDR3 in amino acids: CASSLGNSNTEAFF. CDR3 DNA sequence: TGTGCCAGCAGCCTCGGGAACTCGAACACTGAAGCTTTCTTT.

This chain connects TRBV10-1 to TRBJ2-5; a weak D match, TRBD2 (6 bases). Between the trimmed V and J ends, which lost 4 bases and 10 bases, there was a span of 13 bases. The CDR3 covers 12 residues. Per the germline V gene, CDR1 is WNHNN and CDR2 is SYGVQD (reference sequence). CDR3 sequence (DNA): TGCGCCAGCAGTGTGCGGGATCGAGACCAGTACTTC. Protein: CASSVRDRDQYF.

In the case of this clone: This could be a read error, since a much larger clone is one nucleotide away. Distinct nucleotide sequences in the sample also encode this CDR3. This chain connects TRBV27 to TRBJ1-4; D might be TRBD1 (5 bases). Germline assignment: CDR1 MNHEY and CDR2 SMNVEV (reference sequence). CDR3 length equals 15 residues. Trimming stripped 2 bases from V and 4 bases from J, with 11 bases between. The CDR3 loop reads CASSLGGALNEKLFF. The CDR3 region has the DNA TGTGCCAGCAGTTTAGGTGGGGCTCTTAATGAAAAACTGTTTTTT.